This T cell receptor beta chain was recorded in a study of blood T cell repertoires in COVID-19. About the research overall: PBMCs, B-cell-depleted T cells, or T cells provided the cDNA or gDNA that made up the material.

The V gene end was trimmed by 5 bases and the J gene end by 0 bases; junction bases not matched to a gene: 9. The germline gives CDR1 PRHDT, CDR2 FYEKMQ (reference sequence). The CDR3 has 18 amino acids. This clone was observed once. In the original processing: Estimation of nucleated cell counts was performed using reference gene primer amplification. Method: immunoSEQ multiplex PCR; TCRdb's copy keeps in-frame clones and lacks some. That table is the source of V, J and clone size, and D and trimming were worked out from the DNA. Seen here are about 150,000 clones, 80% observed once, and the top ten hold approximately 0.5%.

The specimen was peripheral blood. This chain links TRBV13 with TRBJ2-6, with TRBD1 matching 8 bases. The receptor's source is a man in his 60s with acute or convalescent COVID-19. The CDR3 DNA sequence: TGTGCCAGCAGCCACCTGGGGACAGGCTCCTCTGGGGCCAACGTCCTGACTTTC. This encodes CASSHLGTGSSGANVLTF.